This TCR beta chain appears in the sequencing data of a study of blood T cell repertoires in COVID-19. Trimming shortened V by 3 bases and J by 5 bases, and 13 bases separated the two germline ends. CDR3 length: 14 residues. Germline V lookup: CDR1 SGHAT, CDR2 FQNNGV. Here immunoSEQ multiplex PCR was the method, and the copy in TCRdb shows in-frame clones only, minus some. The sample has under 200,000 clones, 70% to 90% seen once. Sample: peripheral blood. This chain connects TRBV11-2 to TRBJ2-5; the D gene is possibly TRBD2 (6 bases). This receptor was taken from a man between 60 and 70 years old with COVID-19, enrolled during active disease. The CDR3 reads CASSFSGSGETQYF. The CDR3 DNA reads as TGTGCCAGCAGCTTTAGCGGATCTGGGGAGACCCAGTACTTC.